This paragraph covers one T cell receptor beta chain sequence. The antigen remains undetermined. The data are from a study of PD-L1 blockade in urothelial cancer. About the study: Males with bladder-origin urothelial cancer made up about 90% of the roughly 29 patients. Blood was analyzed 3 weeks (second dose) and 6 weeks after treatment start.

Study results and limitations: Sub-median blood TCR clonality before treatment predicted longer survival.

Time point here: peripheral blood 6 weeks after treatment start. This CDR3 spans 14 amino acids. With 4 bases removed from V and 0 bases from J, the gap between germline ends came to 8 bases. Germline values: CDR1 SGHRS, CDR2 YFSETQ. Sequenced by immunoSEQ multiplex PCR; TCRdb stores in-frame clones only, minus some. This repertoire shows 120,000 or so clones, about 82% found once; its top ten account for approximately 2.4%. The sample consisted of PBMCs, taken around atezolizumab (anti-PD-L1) treatment. The genes are TRBV5-1 and TRBJ1-3; weak D call: TRBD1 (5 bases). This TCR derives from a man aged 45-60 years with urothelial cancer. CDR3 loop: CASSAGPSGNTIYF. Written as DNA, the CDR3 is TGCGCCAGCAGCGCGGGACCCTCTGGAAACACCATATATTTT.